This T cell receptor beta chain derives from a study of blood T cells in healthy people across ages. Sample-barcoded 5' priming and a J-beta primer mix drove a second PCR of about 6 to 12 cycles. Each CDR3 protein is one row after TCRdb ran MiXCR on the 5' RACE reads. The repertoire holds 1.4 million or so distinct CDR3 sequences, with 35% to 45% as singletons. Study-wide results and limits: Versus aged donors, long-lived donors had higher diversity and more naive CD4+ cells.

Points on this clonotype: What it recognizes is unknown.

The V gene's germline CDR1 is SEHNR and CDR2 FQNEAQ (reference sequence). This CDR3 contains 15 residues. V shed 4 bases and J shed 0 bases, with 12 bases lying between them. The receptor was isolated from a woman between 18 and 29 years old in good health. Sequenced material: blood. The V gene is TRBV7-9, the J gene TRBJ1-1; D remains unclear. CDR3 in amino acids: CASSWPRVLNTEAFF. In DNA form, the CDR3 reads TGTGCCAGCAGCTGGCCCCGGGTTCTGAACACTGAAGCTTTCTTT.